This passage covers 29 T cell receptor beta chains from one sample sequenced in a study of beta chain features in type 1 diabetes. Expressed TCRB transcripts got sequenced, as all isolated RNA was reverse transcribed. Sequenced by immunoSEQ multiplex PCR; TCRdb stores in-frame clones only, minus some. This table holds 130,000 to 150,000 clones, under 60% found once. Sequenced material: Tregs from blood. These receptors originate from a man younger than 35 in good health.

The chain carries TRBV28 and TRBJ1-1; 10 nucleotides line up with TRBD1. CDR1 and CDR2 (germline): MDHEN, SYDVKM. CDR3 length equals 17 residues. The V gene end was trimmed by 4 bases and the J gene end by 7 bases; junction bases not matched to a gene: 15. The chain's CDR3 is CASSSPANPDRGGEAFF. Here the CDR3 DNA reads TGTGCCAGCAGTTCCCCCGCCAACCCGGACAGGGGGGGTGAAGCTTTCTTT. The full variable domain, rest sourced from reference TRBV28 and TRBJ1-1, is DVKVTQSSRYLVKRTGEKVFLECVQDMDHENMFWYRQDPGLGLRLIYFSYDVKMKEKGDIPEGYSVSREKKERFSLILESASTNQTSMYLCASSSPANPDRGGEAFFGQGTRLTVV.

This clone appeared once. The genes are TRBV28 and TRBJ2-5; TRBD2 matches at 15 bases. The CDR3 has 17 amino acids. CDR1 MDHEN and CDR2 SYDVKM come from the germline V gene. V shed 4 bases, J shed 5 bases, and the junction held 8 bases outside the gene matches. The DNA of the CDR3 is TGTGCCAGCAGTTCTCCCTGGACTAGCGGGGGGGTTGAGACCCAGTACTTC. Translating gives CASSSPWTSGGVETQYF.

This clone turned up a few times. This chain uses TRBV19 with TRBJ1-5, with TRBD1 identical over 8 bases. Germline loops: CDR1 LNHDA, CDR2 SQIVND (reference sequence). The V segment lost 4 bases and the J segment 0 bases; nucleotides outside the gene matches: 5. The CDR3 is made up of 16 amino acids. In DNA, the CDR3 is TGTGCCAGTAGTACGGTTGGACAGGGTAGCAATCAGCCCCAGCATTTT. It specifies CASSTVGQGSNQPQHF.

The gene calls are TRBV2 and TRBJ1-5; the match to TRBD1 covers 7 bases. This CDR3 has 15 residues. V lost 4 bases and J lost 9; bases outside the gene matches: 12. Per the germline V gene, CDR1 is SNHLY and CDR2 is FYNNEI. CDR3 nucleotide sequence: TGTGCCAGCAGTGTCGGAGGGGGCGCTTTGCTGCCCCAGCATTTT. It is translated as CASSVGGGALLPQHF.

The J gene is TRBJ1-1, the V gene TRBV6-5; TRBD1 matches at 9 bases. This CDR3 has 14 residues. V shed 7 bases and J 1 base; nucleotides not matched to a gene: 4. The germline V gene encodes CDR1 MNHEY and CDR2 SVGAGI. This chain's CDR3 is CASIDRGENTEAFF. For the CDR3, the DNA is TGTGCCAGCATCGACAGGGGGGAGAACACTGAAGCTTTCTTT.

V and J are TRBV7-2 and TRBJ2-7; 9 nucleotides align to TRBD1. V shed 8 bases, J shed 3 bases, and the junction held 11 bases outside the gene matches. CDR3 size: 15 residues. Germline V lookup: CDR1 SGHTA, CDR2 FQGNSA. DNA of the CDR3: TGTGCCAGCCGCCCCGGGGGGACAGGGATCTACGAGCAGTACTTC. Encoded protein: CASRPGGTGIYEQYF.

The genes are TRBV25-1 and TRBJ1-2, with TRBD1 matching over 10 bases. Germline V gene lookup returns CDR1 MGHDK and CDR2 SYGVNS. CDR3 length: 15 amino acids. The trim removed 5 bases at V and 2 bases at J, leaving 5 bases unmatched. The CDR3 here is CASSIPGQGNYGYTF. In DNA, the CDR3 is TGTGCCAGCAGTATCCCGGGACAGGGGAACTATGGCTACACCTTC.

J is TRBJ2-3 and V is TRBV7-9; D call uncertain. V shed 5 bases and J shed 2 bases, with 8 bases lying between them. Germline-derived CDR1 and CDR2 are SEHNR and FQNEAQ (reference sequence). This CDR3 region has 13 residues. The CDR3: CASSRWHTDTQYF. The CDR3 coding sequence is TGTGCCAGCAGCCGATGGCACACAGATACGCAGTATTTT.

V gene TRBV18 combines with J gene TRBJ2-2, with 8 bases aligning to TRBD1. This CDR3 is built from 16 residues. V shed 5 bases and J 4 bases; nucleotides not matched to a gene: 9. CDR1 and CDR2 (germline): KGHSH, LQKENI. The CDR3 DNA reads TGTGCCAGCTCAAAGACCGGGACAGGCGCCACCGGGGAGCTGTTTTTT. It encodes CASSKTGTGATGELFF.

In this sample, this clone turned up once. This rearrangement joins TRBV5-4 to TRBJ1-2, with a weak D call TRBD1 (6 bases). The CDR3 extends over 13 amino acids. Germline V gives CDR1 SGHNT, CDR2 YYREEE (reference sequence). Deletions cut 0 bases from V and 4 bases from J, with 7 bases between. CDR3 sequence: CASSLVQGYGYTF. DNA of the CDR3: TGTGCCAGCAGCTTGGTACAGGGCTATGGCTACACCTTC.

The chain recombines TRBV5-6 with TRBJ2-1, with 7 bases fitting TRBD2. Germline V gene data show CDR1 as SGHDT and CDR2 as YYEEEE. The CDR3 loop spans 17 amino acids. The junction had 14 bases not matched to a gene; V was cut back by 4 bases and J by 4 bases. The chain's CDR3 is CASSLPPRRGKYNEQFF. CDR3 nucleotides: TGTGCCAGCAGCCTCCCCCCCCGGCGGGGGAAATACAATGAGCAGTTCTTC.

The V gene is TRBV2, the J gene TRBJ2-1; 10 nucleotides agree with TRBD2. The germline gives CDR1 SNHLY, CDR2 FYNNEI. This CDR3 region has 16 residues. V trimming: 6 bases; J trimming: 4 bases; junction bases outside the gene matches: 9. For the CDR3, the DNA is TGTGCCAGCAGCCTAGCTAGCGGGAGAACGTACAATGAGCAGTTCTTC. Protein product: CASSLASGRTYNEQFF.

Here the CDR3 DNA reads TGCGCCAGCAGCGCATACGGTGAGCAGTTCTTC. Encoded protein: CASSAYGEQFF. The chain has TRBV5-1 and TRBJ2-1, with D uncertain. CDR1 and CDR2 from the germline V gene are SGHRS and YFSETQ. V shed 4 bases and J shed 9 bases, with 8 bases lying between them. The CDR3 length is 11 residues. The full variable domain, in which reference TRBV5-1 and TRBJ2-1 provide the parts outside the CDR3, is KAGVTQTPRYLIKTRGQQVTLSCSPISGHRSVSWYQQTPGQGLQFLFEYFSETQRNKGNFPGRFSGRQFSNSRSEMNVSTLELGDSALYLCASSAYGEQFFGPGTRLTVL.

Regarding this clone: The same CDR3 can be traced to other DNA sequences in this sample. This chain joins TRBV7-2 and TRBJ1-2, with D perhaps TRBD1 (6 bases). V was trimmed by 1 base and J by 5 bases, leaving 11 bases between them. This CDR3 spans 14 amino acids. Germline V gene sequence: CDR1 SGHTA, CDR2 FQGNSA. CDR3 amino acids: CASSLGGLRYGYTF. In DNA, the CDR3 is TGTGCCAGCAGCTTAGGGGGGCTGAGGTATGGCTACACCTTC.

V is TRBV4-2 and J is TRBJ1-1, with D tentatively TRBD1 (5 bases). Between the trimmed V and J ends, which lost 2 bases and 7 bases, there was a span of 11 bases. Germline V gene data show CDR1 as LGHNA and CDR2 as YNFKEQ. There are 13 residues in the CDR3. The CDR3 region is CASSQLGGGEAFF. Written as DNA, the CDR3 is TGTGCCAGCAGCCAATTGGGGGGAGGTGAAGCTTTCTTT.

The chain joins TRBV19 to TRBJ2-7, with 9 bases matching TRBD1. This CDR3 has 15 amino acids. Trimming at V came to 4 bases and at J to 2 bases, leaving 6 bases not matched to a gene. The germline CDR1 and CDR2 sequences are LNHDA and SQIVND (reference sequence). In DNA form, the CDR3 reads TGTGCCAGTAGTAACCGGGACAGGGCCCCCTACGAGCAGTACTTC. It yields the protein CASSNRDRAPYEQYF.

This chain connects TRBV4-2 to TRBJ2-6; D might be TRBD2 (7 bases). The length of the CDR3 is 16 residues. V was shortened by 1 base and J by 2 bases, with 9 bases between the two germline ends. The germline gives CDR1 LGHNA, CDR2 YNFKEQ. The CDR3 region has the DNA TGTGCCAGCAGCCAAGGAGGGGGGGCTGGGGCCAACGTCCTGACTTTC. Protein: CASSQGGGAGANVLTF.

This clone was picked up a small number of times. The chain recombines TRBV5-1 with TRBJ2-2; D is perhaps TRBD2 (5 bases). The CDR3 runs to 14 residues. Trimming shortened V by 3 bases and J by 4 bases, and 10 bases separated the two germline ends. CDR1 is SGHRS and CDR2 is YFSETQ in the germline V gene. DNA of the CDR3: TGCGCCAGCAGCTCCGGACTGATCACCGGGGAGCTGTTTTTT. It specifies CASSSGLITGELFF.

This clone was seen a handful of times. The chain carries TRBV2 and TRBJ1-5; TRBD1 aligns across 8 bases. CDR1 SNHLY and CDR2 FYNNEI come from the germline V gene. This CDR3 is built from 14 residues. Losses at the gene ends were 7 bases for V and 7 bases for J; bases not matched to a gene: 9. The CDR3 sequence is CASTATGAIQPQHF. In nucleotides, the CDR3 is TGTGCCAGCACTGCGACAGGGGCAATACAGCCCCAGCATTTT.

This clone was found a few times. The V and J genes are TRBV6-5 and TRBJ2-7; D may be TRBD1 (5 bases). This CDR3 is built from 15 residues. V gave up 5 bases and J gave up 6 bases, with 20 bases separating them. The germline gives CDR1 MNHEY, CDR2 SVGAGI. This CDR3 is CASSGQGFWSGEQYF. CDR3 DNA sequence: TGTGCCAGCAGTGGTCAGGGTTTTTGGTCGGGCGAGCAGTACTTC.

V is TRBV30 and J is TRBJ2-3, with unresolved D. Looked up from germline, CDR1 is GTSNPN and CDR2 is SVGIG (reference sequence). V was cut by 2 bases and J by 6 bases, with 6 bases left in between. This CDR3 is built from 11 residues. Written as DNA, the CDR3 is TGTGCCTGGAGTCTTATGGATACGCAGTATTTT. Amino acids: CAWSLMDTQYF.

This chain links TRBV7-8 with TRBJ1-2; D is ambiguous. The V end lost 2 bases, the J end lost 4 bases, and 20 bases lay between the germline ends. Germline V CDR1 and CDR2: SGHVS, FQNEAQ. The CDR3 spans 17 residues. The DNA for the CDR3 is TGTGCCAGCAGCTTAAATTTGTTTCCCGCAAACTCCTATGGCTACACCTTC. Its protein is CASSLNLFPANSYGYTF.

Notes on this clone: A read error may produce the germline difference seen at one junction end. This sequence joins TRBV6-9 and TRBJ1-3; the D gene is possibly TRBD1 (5 bases). The CDR3 consists of 11 residues. The germline gives CDR1 MNHGY, CDR2 SVAAGI. The CDR3 sequence: CASGALGRGVF. CDR3 sequence (DNA): TGTGCCAGCGGGGCCTTGGGGCGCGGGGTATTT.

This clone was detected only a few times. The chain carries TRBV28 and TRBJ2-7; D is possibly TRBD2 (6 bases). Germline values: CDR1 MDHEN, CDR2 SYDVKM. The CDR3 contains 15 residues. V lost 3 bases and J lost 0, with 12 bases in between. The DNA of the CDR3 is TGTGCCAGCAGTTTGTACTCGGGGGTCTCCTACGAGCAGTACTTC. The encoded protein is CASSLYSGVSYEQYF.

The chain uses TRBV6-5 and TRBJ1-2; 9 bases are shared with TRBD1. Germline-derived CDR1 and CDR2 are MNHEY and SVGAGI. J lost 4 bases, V lost 6 bases, and 0 bases had no gene match. The CDR3 sequence is 12 residues long. CDR3 nucleotide sequence: TGTGCCAGCAGGACAGGGGGCTATGGCTACACCTTC. Encoded protein: CASRTGGYGYTF.

This chain links TRBV5-1 with TRBJ2-5, with 9 bases identical to TRBD2. The germline V gene has CDR1 SGHRS and CDR2 YFSETQ. The CDR3 loop spans 16 amino acids. V shed 2 bases and J 5 bases; nucleotides not matched to a gene: 10. In DNA, the CDR3 is TGCGCCAGCAGCTTTGAGCGGGGGGCCGCCGTGGAGACCCAGTACTTC. It is translated as CASSFERGAAVETQYF. The whole variable domain, remainder taken from reference TRBV5-1 and TRBJ2-5, is KAGVTQTPRYLIKTRGQQVTLSCSPISGHRSVSWYQQTPGQGLQFLFEYFSETQRNKGNFPGRFSGRQFSNSRSEMNVSTLELGDSALYLCASSFERGAAVETQYFGPGTRLLVL.

The chain links TRBV6-5 to TRBJ1-3; D is undetermined. CDR3 length: 15 amino acids. The V end lost 2 bases, the J end lost 0 bases, and 8 bases lay between the germline ends. Germline CDR1 reads MNHEY; CDR2 reads SVGAGI. The CDR3: CASSYGQLSGNTIYF. As DNA, the CDR3 is TGTGCCAGCAGTTACGGGCAGCTCTCTGGAAACACCATATATTTT.

The chain joins TRBV10-3 to TRBJ1-2, with 7 bases identical to TRBD1. The V and J ends lost 8 bases and 8 bases, in that order; junction bases with no gene match: 8. This CDR3 is built from 12 residues. Per the germline V gene, CDR1 is ENHRY and CDR2 is SYGVKD. This CDR3 reads CAISTGESGYTF. CDR3 nucleotide sequence: TGTGCCATCTCCACAGGGGAAAGCGGCTACACCTTC.

This chain joins TRBV5-6 and TRBJ2-5; possible D gene TRBD1, 6 bases. CDR3 length: 14 residues. The V and J ends lost 4 bases and 5 bases respectively, with 15 bases between them. Germline V gives CDR1 SGHDT, CDR2 YYEEEE. The CDR3: CASSAQGVQETQYF. The CDR3 DNA is TGTGCCAGCAGCGCACAGGGAGTACAGGAGACCCAGTACTTC. The whole variable domain, filled in from reference TRBV5-6 and TRBJ2-5, reads DAGVTQSPTHLIKTRGQQVTLRCSPKSGHDTVSWYQQALGQGPQFIFQYYEEEERQRGNFPDRFSGHQFPNYSSELNVNALLLGDSALYLCASSAQGVQETQYFGPGTRLLVL.